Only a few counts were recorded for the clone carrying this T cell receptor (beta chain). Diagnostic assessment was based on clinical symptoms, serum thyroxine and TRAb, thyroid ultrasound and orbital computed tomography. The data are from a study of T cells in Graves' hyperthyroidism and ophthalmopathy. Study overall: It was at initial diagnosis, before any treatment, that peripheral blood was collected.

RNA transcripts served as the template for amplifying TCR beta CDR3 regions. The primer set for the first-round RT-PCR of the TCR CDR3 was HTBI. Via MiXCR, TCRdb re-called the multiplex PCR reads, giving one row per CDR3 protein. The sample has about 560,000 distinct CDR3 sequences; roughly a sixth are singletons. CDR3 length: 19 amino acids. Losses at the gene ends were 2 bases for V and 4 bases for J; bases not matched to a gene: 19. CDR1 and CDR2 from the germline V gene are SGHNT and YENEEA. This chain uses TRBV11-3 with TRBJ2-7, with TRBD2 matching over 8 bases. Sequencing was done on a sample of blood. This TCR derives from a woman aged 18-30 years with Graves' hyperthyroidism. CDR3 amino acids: CASSLIKRGHTVLIYEQYF. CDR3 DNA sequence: TGTGCCAGCAGCTTAATTAAGCGGGGGCACACCGTTCTCATTTACGAGCAGTACTTC.